The TCR beta chain described here comes from a study of T-cell reconstitution after alpha-beta-depleted transplantation in children. This clonotype was recorded at least ten times. Preparation of the TCRbeta library was carried out with unique molecular identifiers. TCRdb reanalysed the PCR reads using MiXCR and keeps one entry per CDR3 protein. Here the sample spans 65,000 to 70,000 distinct CDR3 sequences, approximately 5% being singletons. The CDR3 covers 13 residues. Germline V CDR1 and CDR2: SGHRS, YFSETQ. V was trimmed by 0 bases and J by 6 bases, leaving 10 bases between them. Specimen: PBMCs, mostly from graft donor cells, collected 180 days after TCRalphabeta/CD19-depleted stem cell transplant. V is TRBV5-1 and J is TRBJ2-7; D not resolved. The sequence was collected from a boy younger than two who had a stem cell transplant for acute myeloid leukemia, so the T cells may come from the graft donor. CDR3 coding DNA: TGCGCCAGCAGCTTGGGGCATGGGATCGAGCAGTACTTC. Protein: CASSLGHGIEQYF.